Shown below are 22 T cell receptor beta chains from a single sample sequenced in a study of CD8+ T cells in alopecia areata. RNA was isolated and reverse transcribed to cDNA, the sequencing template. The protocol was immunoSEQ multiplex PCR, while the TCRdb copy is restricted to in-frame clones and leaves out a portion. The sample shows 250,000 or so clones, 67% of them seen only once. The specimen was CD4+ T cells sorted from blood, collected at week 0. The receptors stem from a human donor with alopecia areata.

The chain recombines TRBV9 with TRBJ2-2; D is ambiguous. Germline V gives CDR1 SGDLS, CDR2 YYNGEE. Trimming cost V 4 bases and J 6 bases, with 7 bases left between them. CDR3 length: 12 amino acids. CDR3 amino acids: CASSLGSGELFF. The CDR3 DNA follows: TGTGCCAGCAGCTTAGGCTCCGGGGAGCTGTTTTTT.

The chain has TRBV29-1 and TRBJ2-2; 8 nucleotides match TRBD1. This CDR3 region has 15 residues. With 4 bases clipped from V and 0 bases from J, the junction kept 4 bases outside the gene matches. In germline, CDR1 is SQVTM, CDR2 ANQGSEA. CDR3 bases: TGCAGCGTTGGGGACAGGATGCCGAACACCGGGGAGCTGTTTTTT. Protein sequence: CSVGDRMPNTGELFF.

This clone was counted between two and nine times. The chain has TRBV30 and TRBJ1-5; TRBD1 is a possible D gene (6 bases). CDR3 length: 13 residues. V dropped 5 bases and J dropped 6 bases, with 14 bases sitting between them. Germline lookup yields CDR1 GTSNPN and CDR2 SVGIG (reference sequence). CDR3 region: CAWGEGGGQPQHF. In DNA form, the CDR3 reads TGTGCCTGGGGAGAAGGGGGGGGTCAGCCCCAGCATTTT.

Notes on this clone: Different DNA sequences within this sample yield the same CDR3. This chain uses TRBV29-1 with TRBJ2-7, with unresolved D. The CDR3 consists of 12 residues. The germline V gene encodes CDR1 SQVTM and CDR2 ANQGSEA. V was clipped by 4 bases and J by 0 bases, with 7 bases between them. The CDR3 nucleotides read TGCAGCGTTGCCCAAAGCTCCTACGAGCAGTACTTC. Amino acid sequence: CSVAQSSYEQYF.

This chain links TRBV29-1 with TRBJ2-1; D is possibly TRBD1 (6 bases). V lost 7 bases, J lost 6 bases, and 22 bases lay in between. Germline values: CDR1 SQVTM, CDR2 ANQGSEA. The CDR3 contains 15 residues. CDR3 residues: CSALRGSGTINEQFF. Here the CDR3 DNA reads TGCAGCGCCCTAAGGGGGTCCGGGACAATCAATGAGCAGTTCTTC.

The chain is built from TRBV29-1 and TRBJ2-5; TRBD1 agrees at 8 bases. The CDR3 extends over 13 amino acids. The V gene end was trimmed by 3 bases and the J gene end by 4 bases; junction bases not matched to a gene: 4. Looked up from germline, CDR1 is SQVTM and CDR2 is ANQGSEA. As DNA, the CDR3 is TGCAGCGTTGACGGGACAGGCCTAGAGACCCAGTACTTC. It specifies CSVDGTGLETQYF.

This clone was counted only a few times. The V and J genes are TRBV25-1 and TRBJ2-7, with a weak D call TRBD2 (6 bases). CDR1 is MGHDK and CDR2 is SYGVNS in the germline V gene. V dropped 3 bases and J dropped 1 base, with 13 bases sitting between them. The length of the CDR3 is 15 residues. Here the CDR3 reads CASSEDGGGSYEQYF. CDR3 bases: TGTGCCAGCAGTGAGGATGGCGGAGGGTCCTACGAGCAGTACTTC.

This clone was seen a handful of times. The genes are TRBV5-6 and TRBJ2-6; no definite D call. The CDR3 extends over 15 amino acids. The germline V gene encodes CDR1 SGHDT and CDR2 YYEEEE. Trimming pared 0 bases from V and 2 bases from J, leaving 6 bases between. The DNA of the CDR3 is TGTGCCAGCAGCTTGGGGGGAACTGGGGCCAACGTCCTGACTTTC. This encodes CASSLGGTGANVLTF.

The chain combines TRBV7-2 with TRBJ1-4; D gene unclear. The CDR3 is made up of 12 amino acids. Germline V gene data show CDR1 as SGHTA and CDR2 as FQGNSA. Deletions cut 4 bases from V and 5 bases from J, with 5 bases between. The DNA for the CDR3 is TGTGCCAGCAGCTCCCGGAATGAAAAACTGTTTTTT. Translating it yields CASSSRNEKLFF.

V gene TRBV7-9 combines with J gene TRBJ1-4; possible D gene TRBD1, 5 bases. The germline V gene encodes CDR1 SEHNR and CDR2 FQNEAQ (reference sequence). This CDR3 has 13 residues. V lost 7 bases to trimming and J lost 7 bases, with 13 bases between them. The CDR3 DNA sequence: TGTGCCAGCACGGGGGGGACCTTTGAAAAACTGTTTTTT. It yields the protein CASTGGTFEKLFF. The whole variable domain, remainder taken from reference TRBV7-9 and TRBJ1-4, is DTGVSQNPRHKITKRGQNVTFRCDPISEHNRLYWYRQTLGQGPEFLTYFQNEAQLEKSRLLSDRFSAERPKGSFSTLEIQRTEQGDSAMYLCASTGGTFEKLFFGSGTQLSVL.

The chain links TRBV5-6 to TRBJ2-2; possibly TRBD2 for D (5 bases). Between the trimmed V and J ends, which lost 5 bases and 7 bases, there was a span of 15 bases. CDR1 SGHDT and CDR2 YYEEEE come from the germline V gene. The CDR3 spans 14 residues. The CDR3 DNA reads TGTGCCAGCAGTCGGAGGAGTAAAGGCGGGGAGCTGTTTTTT. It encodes CASSRRSKGGELFF.

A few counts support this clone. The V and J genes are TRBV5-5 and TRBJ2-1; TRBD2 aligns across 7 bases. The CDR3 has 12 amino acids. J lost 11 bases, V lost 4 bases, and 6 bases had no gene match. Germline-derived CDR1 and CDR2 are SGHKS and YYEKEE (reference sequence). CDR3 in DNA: TGTGCCAGCAGCCCACCCGGGGGGAAGCAGTTCTTC. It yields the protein CASSPPGGKQFF.

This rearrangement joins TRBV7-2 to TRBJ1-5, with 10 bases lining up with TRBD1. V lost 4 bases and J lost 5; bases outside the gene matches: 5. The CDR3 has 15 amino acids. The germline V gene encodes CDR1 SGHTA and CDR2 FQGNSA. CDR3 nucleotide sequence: TGTGCCAGCAGCTCGACAGGGGGCTGGTATCAGCCCCAGCATTTT. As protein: CASSSTGGWYQPQHF.

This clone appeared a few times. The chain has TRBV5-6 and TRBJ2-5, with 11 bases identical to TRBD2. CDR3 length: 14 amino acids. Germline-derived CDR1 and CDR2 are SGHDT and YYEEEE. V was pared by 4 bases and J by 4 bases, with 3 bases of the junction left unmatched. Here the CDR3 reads CASSVAGGPETQYF. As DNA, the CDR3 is TGTGCCAGCAGCGTAGCGGGGGGGCCAGAGACCCAGTACTTC.

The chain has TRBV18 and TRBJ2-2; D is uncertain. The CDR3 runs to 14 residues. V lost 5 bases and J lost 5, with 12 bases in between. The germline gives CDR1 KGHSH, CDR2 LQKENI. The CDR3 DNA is TGTGCCAGCTCATCCAACCCCGGGACCGGGGAGCTGTTTTTT. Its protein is CASSSNPGTGELFF.

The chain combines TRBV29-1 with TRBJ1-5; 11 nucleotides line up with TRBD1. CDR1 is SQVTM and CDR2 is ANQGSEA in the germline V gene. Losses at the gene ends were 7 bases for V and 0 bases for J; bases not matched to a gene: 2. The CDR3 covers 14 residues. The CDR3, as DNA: TGCAGCGCTGGGACAGGGGGTAGCAATCAGCCCCAGCATTTT. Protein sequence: CSAGTGGSNQPQHF.

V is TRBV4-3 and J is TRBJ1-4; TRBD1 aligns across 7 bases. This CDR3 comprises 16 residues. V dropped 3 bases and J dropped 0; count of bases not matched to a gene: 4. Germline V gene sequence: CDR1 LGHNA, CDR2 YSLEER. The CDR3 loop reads CASSQGDSATNEKLFF. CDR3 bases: TGCGCCAGCAGCCAGGGGGACAGTGCAACTAATGAAAAACTGTTTTTT.

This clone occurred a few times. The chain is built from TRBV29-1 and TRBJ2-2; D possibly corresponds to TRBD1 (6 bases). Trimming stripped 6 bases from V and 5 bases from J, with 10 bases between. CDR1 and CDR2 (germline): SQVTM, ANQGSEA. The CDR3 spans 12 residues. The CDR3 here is CSVSTGTGELFF. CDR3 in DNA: TGCAGCGTGTCGACAGGAACCGGGGAGCTGTTTTTT.

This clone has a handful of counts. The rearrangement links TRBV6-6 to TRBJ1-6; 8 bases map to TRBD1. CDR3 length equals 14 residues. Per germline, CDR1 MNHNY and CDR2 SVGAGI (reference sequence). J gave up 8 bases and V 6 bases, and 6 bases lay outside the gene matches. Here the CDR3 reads CASRRDRIDSPLHF. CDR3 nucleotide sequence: TGTGCCAGCAGGCGGGACAGGATAGATTCACCCCTCCACTTT.

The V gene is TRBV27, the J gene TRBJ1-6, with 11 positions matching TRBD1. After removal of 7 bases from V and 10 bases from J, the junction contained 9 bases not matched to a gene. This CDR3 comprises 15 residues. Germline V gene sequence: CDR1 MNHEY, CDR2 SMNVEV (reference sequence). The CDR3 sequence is CASTLWGQGGSPLHF. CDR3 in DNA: TGTGCCAGCACCCTATGGGGACAGGGGGGATCACCCCTCCACTTT.

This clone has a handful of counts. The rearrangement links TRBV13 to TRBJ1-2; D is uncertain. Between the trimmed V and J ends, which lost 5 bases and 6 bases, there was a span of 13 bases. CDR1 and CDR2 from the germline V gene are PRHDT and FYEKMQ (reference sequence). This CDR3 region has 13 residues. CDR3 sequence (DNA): TGTGCCAGCAGCCCAGCGGCCAGTCATGGCTACACCTTC. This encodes CASSPAASHGYTF.

CDR3 DNA sequence: TGCGCCAGCAGCCCGACCCCGTCTTCAGGGGAGCTGTTTTTT. Protein sequence: CASSPTPSSGELFF. The rearrangement uses TRBV5-1 and TRBJ2-2, with D hard to call. The germline V gene encodes CDR1 SGHRS and CDR2 YFSETQ. Trimming pared 4 bases from V and 8 bases from J, leaving 15 bases between. CDR3 length: 14 amino acids.